This T cell receptor beta chain comes out of a study of cytomegalovirus exposure and HLA in healthy donors. About this clone itself: The antigen remains unidentified.

This PCR relied on a set of 60 Vbeta primers and 13 Jbeta primers. Profiled with immunoSEQ multiplex PCR; TCRdb holds only in-frame clones, not every one. The sample contains about 140,000 clones, over 70% of which appear only once. Study results and caveats: Later, an analysis showed that TCR beta chains associated with HLA were more clonally expanded than others that were equally common.

The TCR was taken from a man aged 25-45 years in good health and CMV-seronegative. The sample comprised PBMCs.

The CDR3 region has the DNA TGTGCCTGGAGGGCGGGTTCCTATAATTCACCCCTCCACTTT. Translation: CAWRAGSYNSPLHF. The chain recombines TRBV30 with TRBJ1-6; D is ambiguous. The V gene's germline CDR1 is GTSNPN and CDR2 SVGIG (reference sequence). This CDR3 has 14 amino acids. Trimming shortened V by 3 bases and J by 1 base, and 7 bases separated the two germline ends.